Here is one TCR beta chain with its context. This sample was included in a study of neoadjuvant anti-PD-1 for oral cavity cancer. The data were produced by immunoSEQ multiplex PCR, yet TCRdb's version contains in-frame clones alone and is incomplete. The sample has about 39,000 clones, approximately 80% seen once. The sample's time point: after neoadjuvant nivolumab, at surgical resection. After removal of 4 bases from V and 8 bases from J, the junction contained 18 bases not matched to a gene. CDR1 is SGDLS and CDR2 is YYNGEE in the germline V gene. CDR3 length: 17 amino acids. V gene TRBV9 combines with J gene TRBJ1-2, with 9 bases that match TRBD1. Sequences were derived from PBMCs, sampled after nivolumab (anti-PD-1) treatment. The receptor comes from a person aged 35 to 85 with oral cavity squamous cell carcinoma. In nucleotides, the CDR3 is TGTGCCAGCAGCCCGATGACAGGGGGACTCTCGGTAACCGGCTACACCTTC. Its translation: CASSPMTGGLSVTGYTF.